This T cell receptor (beta chain) appears in the sequencing data of a study of T cell responses to AZD1222 COVID-19 vaccine. Using immunoSEQ multiplex PCR, the repertoire was profiled, and TCRdb retains in-frame clones only, with some absent. The sample contains about 150,000 clones, more than 85% of which appear only once. The specimen comprised peripheral blood, sampled 28 days after the second AZD1222 dose. The source is an adult who received the AZD1222 COVID-19 vaccine.

The CDR3 is CASSLGSTDTQYF. CDR3 nucleotide sequence: TGCGCCAGCAGCCTCGGGAGCACAGATACGCAGTATTTT. The chain uses TRBV5-1 and TRBJ2-3; D is uncertain. Trimming removed 4 bases at V and 0 bases at J, with 6 bases between. The CDR3 covers 13 residues. Per the germline V gene, CDR1 is SGHRS and CDR2 is YFSETQ.